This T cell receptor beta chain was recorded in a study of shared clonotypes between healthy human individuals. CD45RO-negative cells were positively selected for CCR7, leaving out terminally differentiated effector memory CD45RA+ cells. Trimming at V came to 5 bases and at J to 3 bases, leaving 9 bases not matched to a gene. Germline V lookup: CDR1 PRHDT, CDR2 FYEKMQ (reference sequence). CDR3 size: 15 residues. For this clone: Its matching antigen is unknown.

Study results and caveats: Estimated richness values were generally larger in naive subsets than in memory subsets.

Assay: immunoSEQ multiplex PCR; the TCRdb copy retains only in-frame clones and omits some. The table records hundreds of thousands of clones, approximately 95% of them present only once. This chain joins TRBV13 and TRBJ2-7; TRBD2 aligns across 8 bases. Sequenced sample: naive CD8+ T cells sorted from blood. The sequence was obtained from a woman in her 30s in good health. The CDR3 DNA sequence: TGTGCCAGCAGCCCGGGGGGGGCGGGAGGCTACGAGCAGTACTTC. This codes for CASSPGGAGGYEQYF.